The 23 T cell receptor beta chains in this list originate from one sample, sequenced in a study of CD8 T cells in ankylosing spondylitis. General study findings and limits: Ankylosing spondylitis blood seemed to carry a telltale TCR beta motif made of under ten highly homologous variants.

Each CDR3 protein is one row after TCRdb ran MiXCR on the 5' RACE reads. The sample shows 250,000 to 350,000 distinct CDR3 sequences, roughly 8% of them seen only once. Antigens of these TCRs are unknown. Specimen: blood, either unsorted or a sorted T cell fraction (not recorded which). These receptors all stem from a male donor with ankylosing spondylitis.

This clonotype was seen a few times. The J gene is TRBJ2-5, the V gene TRBV3-1; D remains unclear. Trimming removed 0 bases at V and 6 bases at J, with 5 bases between. Looked up from germline, CDR1 is LGHDT and CDR2 is YNNKEL (reference sequence). The CDR3 spans 12 residues. CDR3 sequence: CASSQEPKTQYF. In DNA, the CDR3 is TGTGCCAGCAGCCAAGAGCCGAAGACCCAGTACTTC.

The table lists this clonotype with a few counts. The chain uses TRBV2 and TRBJ1-2; D ambiguous. The V gene lost 7 bases and the J gene lost 2 bases, with 5 bases spanning the gap. This CDR3 is 11 amino acids long. The germline CDR1 and CDR2 sequences are SNHLY and FYNNEI. The CDR3 reads CASTTNYGYTF. As DNA, the CDR3 is TGTGCCAGCACTACAAACTATGGCTACACCTTC.

The chain uses TRBV28 and TRBJ2-2, with a tentative D call TRBD2 (5 bases). Germline CDR1 and CDR2: MDHEN and SYDVKM. The germline V and J ends were trimmed by 10 bases and 1 base, with 10 bases remaining between them. This CDR3 comprises 13 residues. The CDR3 coding sequence is TGTGCCACAAAAACTAGGAACACCGGGGAGCTGTTTTTT. It is translated as CATKTRNTGELFF.

This clonotype was seen more than once but under ten times. The chain combines TRBV27 with TRBJ1-6, with D perhaps matching TRBD1 (5 bases). Trimming pared 5 bases from V and 8 bases from J, leaving 10 bases between. The CDR3 totals 13 residues. Per germline, CDR1 MNHEY and CDR2 SMNVEV (reference sequence). The CDR3 DNA follows: TGTGCCAGCAGTCCCCTAGGGGATTCACCCCTCCACTTT. Its protein is CASSPLGDSPLHF.

This clonotype has a count of ten or more. This chain links TRBV20-1 with TRBJ2-7; no reliable D call. The germline V and J ends were trimmed by 3 bases and 3 bases, with 6 bases remaining between them. The germline V gene has CDR1 DFQATT and CDR2 SNEGSKA (reference sequence). The CDR3 has 11 amino acids. CDR3: CSARTSYEQYF. DNA of the CDR3: TGCAGTGCTAGGACAAGCTACGAGCAGTACTTC.

This clonotype was seen more than once but under ten times. The gene calls are TRBV5-1 and TRBJ1-1; D call uncertain. The germline V gene has CDR1 SGHRS and CDR2 YFSETQ. V shed 1 base and J shed 1 base, with 11 bases lying between them. This CDR3 has 15 residues. The CDR3 DNA sequence: TGCGCCAGCAGCTTGAGGCGAGAGAGGAACACTGAAGCTTTCTTT. Translating gives CASSLRRERNTEAFF.

This clonotype showed up just a few times. The rearrangement links TRBV4-2 to TRBJ2-4; D gene uncertain. V was cut by 0 bases and J by 3 bases, with 12 bases left in between. CDR1 and CDR2 (germline): LGHNA, YNFKEQ. The CDR3 length is 16 residues. CDR3 bases: TGTGCCAGCAGCCAAGATCCCCGGGTCGGCAAAAACATTCAGTACTTC. Translated: CASSQDPRVGKNIQYF.

V and J are TRBV7-2 and TRBJ2-5; TRBD1 matches 7 bases. J was trimmed by 5 bases and V by 2 bases; bases with no gene match: 5. The CDR3 contains 14 residues. Per germline, CDR1 SGHTA and CDR2 FQGNSA. The CDR3 is CASSLSQGSETQYF. In DNA, the CDR3 is TGTGCCAGCAGCTTATCACAGGGGAGTGAGACCCAGTACTTC.

The CDR3 DNA reads TGCAGTGCTAGGACTAGCGGAGCCTACGAGCAGTACTTC. Encoded protein: CSARTSGAYEQYF. The V call is TRBV20-1, the J call TRBJ2-7; 9 bases line up with TRBD2. Germline CDR1 and CDR2: DFQATT and SNEGSKA (reference sequence). The V and J ends lost 3 bases and 2 bases, in that order; junction bases with no gene match: 2. This CDR3 has 13 residues.

This clonotype was seen only a few times. The chain couples TRBV12-3 or TRBV12-4 to TRBJ2-5; the D call may be TRBD1 or TRBD2 (5 bases each). The CDR3 totals 15 residues. V dropped 6 bases and J dropped 1 base, with 15 bases sitting between them. Here the CDR3 reads CASSPTSRGQETQYF. The CDR3 region has the DNA TGTGCCAGCAGCCCTACCTCGAGGGGCCAAGAGACCCAGTACTTC.

This clonotype was seen ten or more times. The CDR3: CASSLFGGPQYF. CDR3 DNA sequence: TGTGCCAGCAGTTTATTCGGTGGCCCCCAGTACTTC. The chain links TRBV27 to TRBJ2-5, with no clear D. Germline assignment: CDR1 MNHEY and CDR2 SMNVEV (reference sequence). Trimming took off 1 base at V and 9 bases at J, with 9 bases between the two ends. The CDR3 is 12 residues long.

The genes are TRBV4-2 and TRBJ2-7; 9 nucleotides agree with TRBD2. There are 16 residues in the CDR3. Trimming took 2 bases from V and 3 from J; bases not matched to a gene: 8. Germline lookup yields CDR1 LGHNA and CDR2 YNFKEQ. CDR3 loop: CASSQTGLAGHYEQYF. DNA for the CDR3: TGTGCCAGCAGCCAAACGGGACTAGCAGGCCACTACGAGCAGTACTTC.

The rearrangement joins TRBV5-1 to TRBJ2-3; TRBD2 might be the D (6 bases). Trimming took 4 bases from V and 3 from J, leaving 15 bases between them. The CDR3 covers 15 residues. Germline-derived CDR1 and CDR2 are SGHRS and YFSETQ. CDR3 in amino acids: CASSVNRGSTDTQYF. CDR3 nucleotides: TGCGCCAGCAGCGTGAACCGGGGGAGTACAGATACGCAGTATTTT. The whole variable domain, filled in from reference TRBV5-1 and TRBJ2-3, reads KAGVTQTPRYLIKTRGQQVTLSCSPISGHRSVSWYQQTPGQGLQFLFEYFSETQRNKGNFPGRFSGRQFSNSRSEMNVSTLELGDSALYLCASSVNRGSTDTQYFGPGTRLTVL.

The chain is built from TRBV30 and TRBJ2-2; the match to TRBD2 covers 13 bases. Germline trimming cut 2 bases from V and 7 bases from J; bases unmatched to any gene: 7. The CDR3 runs 16 residues. Germline V gene sequence: CDR1 GTSNPN, CDR2 SVGIG (reference sequence). The CDR3 nucleotides read TGTGCCTGGAGTCTCGGACTAGCGGGAGTGGTCGGGGAGCTGTTTTTT. Amino acid sequence: CAWSLGLAGVVGELFF.

The chain recombines TRBV4-1 with TRBJ2-3; no reliable D call. The germline V gene has CDR1 MGHRA and CDR2 YSYEKL. CDR3 length: 14 residues. The V gene lost 0 bases and the J gene lost 3 bases, with 7 bases spanning the gap. The CDR3 bases are TGCGCCAGCAGCCAAGATCTGTTAACAGATACGCAGTATTTT. Translated: CASSQDLLTDTQYF.

This clonotype appeared many times. This chain uses TRBV7-9 with TRBJ1-5; D is uncertain. Between the trimmed V and J ends, which lost 6 bases and 5 bases, there was a span of 11 bases. The germline V gene has CDR1 SEHNR and CDR2 FQNEAQ (reference sequence). The CDR3 is 13 residues long. CDR3 loop: CASRKDLDQPQHF. CDR3 in DNA: TGTGCCAGCAGAAAAGATTTGGATCAGCCCCAGCATTTT. The whole variable domain, remainder taken from reference TRBV7-9 and TRBJ1-5, is DTGVSQNPRHKITKRGQNVTFRCDPISEHNRLYWYRQTLGQGPEFLTYFQNEAQLEKSRLLSDRFSAERPKGSFSTLEIQRTEQGDSAMYLCASRKDLDQPQHFGDGTRLSIL.

This chain links TRBV4-1 with TRBJ2-6, with D possibly being TRBD1 (6 bases). Deletions cut 2 bases from V and 0 bases from J, with 17 bases between. Looked up from germline, CDR1 is MGHRA and CDR2 is YSYEKL. The CDR3 extends over 19 amino acids. Here the CDR3 DNA reads TGCGCCAGCAGCCAACGGGAAGGGGGTCTAAGCTCTGGGGCCAACGTCCTGACTTTC. This gives the protein CASSQREGGLSSGANVLTF.

In nucleotides, the CDR3 is TGTGCCACCAGTGATAAGTTGGCGGGAGTAGAGCAGTTCTTC. It specifies CATSDKLAGVEQFF. The chain couples TRBV24-1 to TRBJ2-1; TRBD2 matches at 7 bases. Germline trimming cut 3 bases from V and 10 bases from J; bases unmatched to any gene: 8. This CDR3 region has 14 residues. CDR1 is KGHDR, CDR2 SFDVKD, per germline.

This chain links TRBV10-3 with TRBJ2-1, with D tentatively TRBD2 (6 bases). This CDR3 has 15 residues. Germline CDR1 reads ENHRY; CDR2 reads SYGVKD. V gave up 0 bases and J gave up 7 bases, with 13 bases separating them. The chain's CDR3 is CAISESVAGTNEQFF. The CDR3 nucleotides are TGTGCCATCAGTGAGTCGGTGGCGGGAACGAATGAGCAGTTCTTC.

This clonotype was counted at least ten times. This sequence joins TRBV6-2 or TRBV6-3 and TRBJ1-2; 9 positions agree with TRBD1. The CDR3 contains 15 residues. The J segment lost 7 bases and the V segment lost 2 bases, leaving 8 bases of the junction unmatched. The germline CDR1 and CDR2 sequences are MNHEY and SVGEGT. This CDR3 is CASSYAVDRGSGYTF. Here the CDR3 DNA reads TGTGCCAGCAGTTACGCCGTGGACAGGGGAAGTGGCTACACCTTC.

V gene TRBV10-3 combines with J gene TRBJ2-7; unclear D gene. The V gene's germline CDR1 is ENHRY and CDR2 SYGVKD. The CDR3 runs to 15 residues. Between the trimmed V and J ends, which lost 4 bases and 0 bases, there was a span of 13 bases. The CDR3 sequence is CAISAIKGYSYEQYF. CDR3 bases: TGTGCCATCAGTGCAATAAAAGGGTACTCCTACGAGCAGTACTTC.

This clonotype was counted ten times or more. This chain joins TRBV9 and TRBJ2-3; 8 nucleotides match TRBD2. The germline CDR1 and CDR2 sequences are SGDLS and YYNGEE. After removal of 2 bases from V and 5 bases from J, the junction contained 4 bases not matched to a gene. This CDR3 is 14 amino acids long. The DNA of the CDR3 is TGTGCCAGCAGCGTGAGACTAGCGTTAGATACGCAGTATTTT. Encoded protein: CASSVRLALDTQYF.

The CDR3 spells CASSDGLVTHLGYF. In DNA form, the CDR3 reads TGTGCCAGCAGTGATGGGTTGGTGACTCACCTGGGGTACTTC. The chain has TRBV2 and TRBJ2-7, with no clear D. This CDR3 has 14 amino acids. Germline V gene sequence: CDR1 SNHLY, CDR2 FYNNEI. V lost 3 bases, J lost 12 bases, and 21 bases lay in between. The full variable domain, in which reference TRBV2 and TRBJ2-7 provide the parts outside the CDR3, is EPEVTQTPSHQVTQMGQEVILRCVPISNHLYFYWYRQILGQKVEFLVSFYNNEISEKSEIFDDQFSVERPDGSNFTLKIRSTKLEDSAMYFCASSDGLVTHLGYFGPGTRLTVT.